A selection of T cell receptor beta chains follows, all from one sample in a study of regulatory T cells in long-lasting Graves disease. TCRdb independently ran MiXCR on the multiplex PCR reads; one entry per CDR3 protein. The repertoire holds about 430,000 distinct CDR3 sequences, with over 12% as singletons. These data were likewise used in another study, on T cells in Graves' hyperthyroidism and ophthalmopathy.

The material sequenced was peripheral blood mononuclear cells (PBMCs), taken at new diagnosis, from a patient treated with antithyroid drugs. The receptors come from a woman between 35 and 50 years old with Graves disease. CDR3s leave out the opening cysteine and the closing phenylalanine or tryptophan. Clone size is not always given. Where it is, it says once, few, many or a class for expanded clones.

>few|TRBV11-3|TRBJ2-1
ASSLEDGLNNEQF
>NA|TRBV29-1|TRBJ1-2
SAYGTGSFANYGYT
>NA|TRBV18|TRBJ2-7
ASSEGTGEEQY
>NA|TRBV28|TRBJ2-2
ASSTGGGPNTGELF
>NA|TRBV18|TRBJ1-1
ASSSGQGAPGTEAF
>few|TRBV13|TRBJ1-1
ASSSRITEAF
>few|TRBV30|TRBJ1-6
AWSSPGTDHSPLH
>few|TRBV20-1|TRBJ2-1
SARDRLAGGVTYDEQF
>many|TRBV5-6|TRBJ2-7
ASSSISYEQY
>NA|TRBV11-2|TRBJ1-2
ASSQDLIGGYYGYT
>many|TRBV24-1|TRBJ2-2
ATSSHLAGPPQNTGELF
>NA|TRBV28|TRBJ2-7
ATQRTGSYEQY
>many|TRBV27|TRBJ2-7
ASSLSALPSAYEQY
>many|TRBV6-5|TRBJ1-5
ASSYLFGSGNQPQH
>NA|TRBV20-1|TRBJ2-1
SALGYNEQF
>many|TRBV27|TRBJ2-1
ASSKGGGSYNEQF
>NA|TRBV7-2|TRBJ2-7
ASSLGVTGTGEQY
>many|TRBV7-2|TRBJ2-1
ASSITSGPYNEQF
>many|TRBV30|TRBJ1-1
AWSPTSGTENTEAF
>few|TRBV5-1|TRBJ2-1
ASSPAGMMGNEQF
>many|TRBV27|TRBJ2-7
ASSSSGTEVHEQY
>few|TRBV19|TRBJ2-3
ASSIAGLAGTDTQY
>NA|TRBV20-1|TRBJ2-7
SARAPSGDSYEQY
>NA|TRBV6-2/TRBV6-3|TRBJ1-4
ASRKLGGRVTNEKLF
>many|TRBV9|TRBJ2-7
ASSVDSGTYEQY
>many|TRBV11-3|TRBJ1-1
ASSPSWGEDGEAF
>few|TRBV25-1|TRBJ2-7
ASSDPPGDEQY
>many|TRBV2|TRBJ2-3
ASGRAGQGIYEDTQY
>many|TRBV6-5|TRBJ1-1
ASSYTVPGQGAGTEAF
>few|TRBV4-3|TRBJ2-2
ASSLSGQGTGELF
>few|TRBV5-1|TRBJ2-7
ASSLVGQRVPTYEQY
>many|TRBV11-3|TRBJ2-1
ASSLGGSDTYNEQF
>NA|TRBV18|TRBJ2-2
ASSPPGDRGTGELF
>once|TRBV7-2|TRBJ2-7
ASSPRGSGGYEQY
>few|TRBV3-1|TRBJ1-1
ASSQDQGEAF
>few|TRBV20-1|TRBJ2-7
SARRDDSYEQY
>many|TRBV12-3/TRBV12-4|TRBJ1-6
ASTLTAASPLH
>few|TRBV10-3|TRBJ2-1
AISETGGNEQF
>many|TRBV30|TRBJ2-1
AWSGQGNEQF
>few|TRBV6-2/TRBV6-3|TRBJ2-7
ASSYTAVTYEQY
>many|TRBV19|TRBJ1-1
ASSLRGATEAF
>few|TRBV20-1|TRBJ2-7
SARDVAGGSSYEQY
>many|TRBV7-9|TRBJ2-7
ASSPAGIQGSYEQY
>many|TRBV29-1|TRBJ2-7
SGAGGDSYEQY
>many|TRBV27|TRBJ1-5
ASSLSAGRGQPQH
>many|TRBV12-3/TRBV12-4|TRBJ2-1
ASSLLGNEQF
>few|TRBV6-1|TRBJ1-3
ASSTSGNTIY
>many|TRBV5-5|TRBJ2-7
ASSLASGGTYEQY
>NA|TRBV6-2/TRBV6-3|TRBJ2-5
ASSAEGVETQY
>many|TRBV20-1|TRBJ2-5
SASNSGSGGTQY
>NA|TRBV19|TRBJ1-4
ASSITLGGLNEKLF
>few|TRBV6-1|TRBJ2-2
ASSVTGGWTGELF
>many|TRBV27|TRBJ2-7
ASSLSTGSYEQY
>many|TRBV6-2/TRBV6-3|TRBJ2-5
ASNPGTSGRALETQY
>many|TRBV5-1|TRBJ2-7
ASSLVGYEQY
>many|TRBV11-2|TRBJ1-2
ASSLDRSYGYT
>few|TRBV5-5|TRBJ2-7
ASSLPGTYEQY
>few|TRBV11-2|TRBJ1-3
ASSQTEATIY
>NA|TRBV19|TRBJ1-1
ASSNREQNTEAF